Each of the 17 T cell receptor beta chains below was sequenced from the same sample in a study of T cell changes during pregnancy in multiple sclerosis. Assay: immunoSEQ multiplex PCR; the TCRdb copy retains only in-frame clones and omits some. The sample has roughly 15,000 clones; approximately 88% are singletons. The sample here was CD8+ T cells from peripheral blood mononuclear cells, taken in the third trimester of pregnancy. These TCRs come from a female donor in good health, enrolled as a control in a pregnancy study.

In its sample, this clone is medium-sized. This chain joins TRBV29-1 and TRBJ2-7; D is perhaps TRBD1 (6 bases). Germline lookup yields CDR1 SQVTM and CDR2 ANQGSEA. Trimming took off 3 bases at V and 0 bases at J, with 9 bases between the two ends. This CDR3 contains 13 residues. CDR3 in DNA: TGCAGCGTTGAGACAGGAAGCTCCTACGAGCAGTACTTC. Translation gives CSVETGSSYEQYF.

The genes are TRBV7-8 and TRBJ2-3, with TRBD1 identical over 9 bases. V shed 2 bases and J 1 base; nucleotides not matched to a gene: 16. Germline V lookup: CDR1 SGHVS, CDR2 FQNEAQ. The CDR3 has 20 amino acids. CDR3 protein: CASSLTEEAGTGSGTDTQYF. The DNA for the CDR3 is TGTGCCAGCAGCTTAACCGAGGAAGCCGGGACAGGGAGCGGCACAGATACGCAGTATTTT.

The chain is built from TRBV7-8 and TRBJ1-5, with D hard to call. This CDR3 comprises 16 residues. The germline V and J ends were trimmed by 1 base and 1 base, with 11 bases remaining between them. Per germline, CDR1 SGHVS and CDR2 FQNEAQ. CDR3 amino acids: CASSLGGRQSNQPQHF. In nucleotides, the CDR3 is TGTGCCAGCAGCTTAGGCGGTCGGCAGAGCAATCAGCCCCAGCATTTT.

The J gene is TRBJ2-1, the V gene TRBV4-3; TRBD2 matches at 7 bases. CDR3 size: 16 residues. V was pared by 0 bases and J by 7 bases, with 9 bases of the junction left unmatched. Germline lookup yields CDR1 LGHNA and CDR2 YSLEER. The CDR3 reads CASSQDPSGAQNEQFF. The CDR3 DNA follows: TGCGCCAGCAGCCAAGATCCCAGCGGGGCTCAGAATGAGCAGTTCTTC.

The CDR3 protein is CASSPDSASGEAFF. Written as DNA, the CDR3 is TGTGCCAGCAGCCCGGACAGCGCATCAGGGGAAGCTTTCTTT. The rearrangement uses TRBV5-4 and TRBJ1-1, with D tentatively TRBD1 (6 bases). Trimming removed 4 bases at V and 8 bases at J, with 18 bases between. The CDR3 totals 14 residues. The germline V gene encodes CDR1 SGHNT and CDR2 YYREEE (reference sequence).

Only a few counts were recorded for this clone. The rearrangement links TRBV14 to TRBJ1-1, with D tentatively TRBD1 (6 bases). The length of the CDR3 is 19 residues. Germline V gives CDR1 SGHDN, CDR2 FVKESK. V lost 1 base to trimming and J lost 0 bases, with 21 bases between them. DNA for the CDR3: TGTGCCAGCAGCCAAGGACGGGGACATGAACTAGGGGTGAACACTGAAGCTTTCTTT. It codes for CASSQGRGHELGVNTEAFF.

The chain couples TRBV29-1 to TRBJ2-1; the D gene is possibly TRBD2 (6 bases). This CDR3 contains 13 residues. The V and J ends lost 3 bases and 2 bases respectively, with 8 bases between them. In germline, CDR1 is SQVTM, CDR2 ANQGSEA. The DNA of the CDR3 is TGCAGCGTTGAGGGCGGGGCCTACAATGAGCAGTTCTTC. Its translation: CSVEGGAYNEQFF.

V usage is TRBV4-3 and J usage is TRBJ1-4; a possible D gene is TRBD1 (6 bases). This CDR3 has 15 residues. V dropped 0 bases and J dropped 8 bases, with 13 bases sitting between them. The germline V gene has CDR1 LGHNA and CDR2 YSLEER. The CDR3, as DNA: TGCGCCAGCAGCCAAGACAGGGGAATTAACGAAAAACTGTTTTTT. Translation gives CASSQDRGINEKLFF.

The chain is built from TRBV30 and TRBJ2-3, with D tentatively TRBD1 (6 bases). CDR1 is GTSNPN and CDR2 is SVGIG in the germline V gene (reference sequence). With 3 bases removed from V and 2 bases from J, the gap between germline ends came to 12 bases. The CDR3 is 14 residues long. CDR3 sequence reads: CAWRVDRTTDTQYF. The DNA for the CDR3 is TGTGCCTGGAGAGTGGACAGAACCACAGATACGCAGTATTTT.

The gene calls are TRBV12-5 and TRBJ1-5; the D is unclear. The CDR3 is 14 residues long. V lost 1 base and J lost 3, with 7 bases in between. Germline CDR1 and CDR2: LGHNT and FRNRAP. This CDR3 is CASGLGQNNQPQHF. The CDR3 bases are TGTGCTAGTGGTTTGGGGCAGAACAATCAGCCCCAGCATTTT.

The chain has TRBV15 and TRBJ2-3; D unclear. Germline V gene lookup returns CDR1 LNHNV and CDR2 YYDKDF (reference sequence). The CDR3 sequence is 14 residues long. Deletions cut 1 base from V and 1 base from J, with 6 bases between. The CDR3 sequence: CATSRVFGTDTQYF. As DNA, the CDR3 is TGTGCCACCAGCAGAGTCTTCGGCACAGATACGCAGTATTTT.

This clone counts as medium-sized. V and J are TRBV12-5 and TRBJ1-1, with a possible D match to TRBD1 (6 bases). The V end lost 0 bases, the J end lost 1 base, and 9 bases lay between the germline ends. The germline gives CDR1 LGHNT, CDR2 FRNRAP. The CDR3 totals 15 residues. CDR3: CASGLVRTANTEAFF. The CDR3 nucleotides are TGTGCTAGTGGTTTGGTACGGACAGCGAACACTGAAGCTTTCTTT.

This chain links TRBV2 with TRBJ2-2; maybe TRBD2 (5 bases). With 6 bases removed from V and 5 bases from J, the gap between germline ends came to 13 bases. Germline V gene data show CDR1 as SNHLY and CDR2 as FYNNEI. This CDR3 comprises 14 residues. CDR3 sequence (DNA): TGTGCCAGCAGCCCGGGAACGGGGACCGGGGAGCTGTTTTTT. This encodes CASSPGTGTGELFF.

This clone showed up just once. The rearrangement joins TRBV4-3 to TRBJ2-7; TRBD2 might be the D (5 bases). The CDR3 is 14 amino acids. Germline V gene data show CDR1 as LGHNA and CDR2 as YSLEER. Trimming shortened V by 0 bases and J by 3 bases, and 9 bases separated the two germline ends. The CDR3 loop is CASSQDSGNYEQYF. Here the CDR3 DNA reads TGCGCCAGCAGCCAAGATTCCGGGAACTACGAGCAGTACTTC.

The V call is TRBV27, the J call TRBJ1-1; D is possibly TRBD1 (5 bases). Trimming pared 4 bases from V and 1 base from J, leaving 7 bases between. The CDR3 loop spans 13 amino acids. Germline CDR1 and CDR2: MNHEY and SMNVEV (reference sequence). Here the CDR3 reads CASSSDRNTEAFF. CDR3 nucleotides: TGTGCCAGCAGTTCAGACAGGAACACTGAAGCTTTCTTT.

CDR3 nucleotide sequence: TGCGCCAGCAGTCGCCAGGTCCAAGAGACCCAGTACTTC. Protein: CASSRQVQETQYF. The chain recombines TRBV23-1 with TRBJ2-5; the D is unclear. TRBV23-1 is an ORF, and what it does is uncertain. V lost 4 bases to trimming and J lost 1 base, with 7 bases between them. This CDR3 is 13 amino acids long.

This chain connects TRBV28 to TRBJ1-2; TRBD1 aligns across 7 bases. CDR1 MDHEN and CDR2 SYDVKM come from the germline V gene. The CDR3 extends over 14 amino acids. J lost 7 bases, V lost 5 bases, and 10 bases had no gene match. CDR3 in DNA: TGTGCCAGCAGTACGCAGACAGGGTACATTGGCTACACCTTC. This sequence encodes CASSTQTGYIGYTF.